This TCR beta chain was profiled in a study of T cells after yellow fever vaccination. In regard to this clonotype: What it recognizes is unknown.

5'RACE template switching added a universal primer site and UMIs to TCR cDNA. TCRdb redid the calling of the 5' RACE reads with MiXCR, one entry per CDR3 protein. This table has 200,000 to 250,000 distinct CDR3 sequences, roughly 3.3% appearing once. General study results and limits: Booster samples showed a return of most primary-vaccination clones (roughly 96% CD4, approximately 85% CD8). Researchers report a weaker secondary response that nonetheless peaked faster, day 5 versus 15. CD4 and CD8 compartments shared a small share of clonotypes, likely from convergent recombination.

With 3 bases removed from V and 7 bases from J, the gap between germline ends came to 16 bases. This CDR3 comprises 15 residues. The chain couples TRBV12-3 or TRBV12-4 to TRBJ1-5, with D perhaps matching TRBD1 (5 bases). This TCR was sampled from a man aged 18-30 years who received the YFV17D yellow fever vaccine. The sequencing used CD4+ T cells sorted from PBMCs, collected 10 days after the yellow fever booster vaccination. CDR3 coding DNA: TGTGCCAGCAGTTTTAGGTCGCAGGGAAACCAGCCCCAGCATTTT. It translates to CASSFRSQGNQPQHF.